These 8 T cell receptor beta chains were all obtained from the same sample, sequenced in a study of identical twins. MiXCR was run by TCRdb on the 5' RACE reads, yielding one entry per CDR3 protein. The sample lists hundreds of thousands of distinct CDR3 sequences, approximately 7% seen once, with 3.5% to 4% in the top ten. The same sample was also studied in work on yellow fever vaccine responses in identical twins.

Material for sequencing was memory (CD45RO+) T cells sorted from blood. The receptors originated from a woman younger than 30 in good health.

CDR3 residues: CASSPGPPCGGIYEQYV. Written as DNA, the CDR3 is TGTGCCAGCAGCCCCGGGCCGCCTTGCGGGGGGATCTACGAGCAGTACGTC. The chain recombines TRBV5-5 with TRBJ2-7, with 8 bases matching TRBD2. The V and J ends lost 4 bases and 3 bases, in that order; junction bases with no gene match: 15. Germline assignment: CDR1 SGHKS and CDR2 YYEKEE (reference sequence). This CDR3 is built from 17 residues.

The chain employs TRBV5-1 and TRBJ2-5, with D perhaps TRBD1 (6 bases). Germline lookup yields CDR1 SGHRS and CDR2 YFSETQ. Trimming cost V 4 bases and J 4 bases, with 17 bases left between them. This CDR3 is 15 amino acids long. The CDR3 region has the DNA TGCGCCAGCAGCGTACTTCAGGGGTTTCGAGAGACCCAGTACTTC. Translated: CASSVLQGFRETQYF.

This clonotype was counted ten times or more. J is TRBJ1-5 and V is TRBV4-2; D possibly corresponds to TRBD1 (5 bases). Trimming pared 0 bases from V and 4 bases from J, leaving 13 bases between. Germline V CDR1 and CDR2: LGHNA, YNFKEQ. CDR3 length: 16 amino acids. This chain's CDR3 is CASSQDKGQGNQPQHF. In DNA, the CDR3 is TGTGCCAGCAGCCAAGATAAGGGGCAGGGTAATCAGCCCCAGCATTTT.

The chain couples TRBV25-1 to TRBJ2-2; D might be TRBD1 (6 bases). The germline V gene has CDR1 MGHDK and CDR2 SYGVNS. The CDR3 has 15 residues. V was pared by 6 bases and J by 2 bases, with 13 bases between. Here the CDR3 DNA reads TGTGCCAGCAGACCCTGGACAGAAAACACCGGGGAGCTGTTTTTT. Protein sequence: CASRPWTENTGELFF.

This clonotype showed up many times. This chain connects TRBV7-9 to TRBJ2-7; D unresolved. The CDR3 loop spans 14 amino acids. V was clipped by 1 base and J by 5 bases, with 12 bases between them. The germline V gene has CDR1 SEHNR and CDR2 FQNEAQ (reference sequence). CDR3 DNA: TGTGCCAGCAGCTTAGGACGGGTGGCAGACGAGCAGTACTTC. Protein product: CASSLGRVADEQYF.

In its sample, this clonotype was seen a few times. This chain joins TRBV6-1 and TRBJ1-2; tentatively, D is TRBD1 (5 bases). Germline lookup yields CDR1 MNHNS and CDR2 SASEGT. The CDR3 sequence is 15 residues long. The V end lost 2 bases, the J end lost 4 bases, and 14 bases lay between the germline ends. CDR3 in amino acids: CASSELTGSGYGYTF. As DNA, the CDR3 is TGTGCCAGCAGTGAACTAACAGGTTCCGGCTATGGCTACACCTTC.

This clonotype was seen a handful of times. This chain uses TRBV24-1 with TRBJ2-5; D might be TRBD2 (7 bases). This CDR3 is 16 amino acids long. CDR1 is KGHDR, CDR2 SFDVKD, per germline. The V gene lost 9 bases and the J gene lost 4 bases, with 23 bases spanning the gap. In DNA form, the CDR3 reads TGTGCCACCTCCCGTGGGGGGGCATCGGGTAGAGAGACCCAGTACTTC. Amino acid sequence: CATSRGGASGRETQYF.

This clonotype showed up many times. The chain recombines TRBV3-1 with TRBJ2-7; 10 bases align to TRBD1. CDR1 and CDR2 from the germline V gene are LGHDT and YNNKEL (reference sequence). The CDR3 has 16 residues. V trimming: 3 bases; J trimming: 6 bases; junction bases outside the gene matches: 11. In DNA form, the CDR3 reads TGTGCCAGCAGCCAGTCCTCCGGGACAGGGGTGGGCGAGCAGTACTTC. Translating gives CASSQSSGTGVGEQYF.